What follows are 29 T cell receptor beta chains derived from one specimen sequenced in a study of blood T cell repertoires in COVID-19. Clones were sequenced by immunoSEQ multiplex PCR, and TCRdb holds only the in-frame ones, with some missing. The table lists approximately 210,000 clones, around nine tenths of them singletons, with approximately 1.5% in the top ten. The sequenced sample was peripheral blood. These receptor sequences come from a man between 18 and 29 years old with active or convalescent COVID-19.

This clone turned up a few times. The chain links TRBV6-4 to TRBJ1-5; 7 positions agree with TRBD1. Trimming cost V 2 bases and J 4 bases; bases outside gene matches: 11. CDR1 and CDR2 from the germline V gene are MRHNA and SNTAGT. CDR3 size: 17 residues. For the CDR3, the DNA is TGTGCCAGCAGTGACCGGGGGACAGTTGTATCTAATCAGCCCCAGCATTTT. It specifies CASSDRGTVVSNQPQHF.

Here the CDR3 reads CASTPWDRGSNTEAFF. In nucleotides, the CDR3 is TGTGCCAGCACCCCGTGGGACAGGGGCTCGAACACTGAAGCTTTCTTT. V and J are TRBV13 and TRBJ1-1; TRBD1 matches at 10 bases. J gave up 1 base and V 7 bases, and 9 bases lay outside the gene matches. This CDR3 is built from 16 residues. Germline assignment: CDR1 PRHDT and CDR2 FYEKMQ (reference sequence).

V and J are TRBV27 and TRBJ1-5; weak D call: TRBD1 (6 bases). Trimming removed 2 bases at V and 7 bases at J, with 18 bases between. Germline CDR1 reads MNHEY; CDR2 reads SMNVEV (reference sequence). This CDR3 spans 16 amino acids. The CDR3 DNA reads as TGTGCCAGCAGTTTAAGGCCAGGGGTATTGGGCCAGCCCCAGCATTTT. Its translation is CASSLRPGVLGQPQHF.

The CDR3 nucleotides are TGTGCCAGCAGCCAAGCAGGGGACGGTCAGCCCCAGCATTTT. Amino acids: CASSQAGDGQPQHF. The V gene is TRBV3-1 (or the pseudogene TRBV3-2), the J gene TRBJ1-5, with D maybe TRBD1 (6 bases). Germline CDR1 and CDR2: LGHDT and YNNKEL (reference sequence). The CDR3 is 14 residues long. Trimming removed 1 base from V and 6 bases from J, with 10 bases in between.

The chain is built from TRBV28 and TRBJ2-7; 9 nucleotides line up with TRBD1. The V and J ends lost 6 bases and 2 bases, in that order; junction bases with no gene match: 14. This CDR3 has 17 residues. Looked up from germline, CDR1 is MDHEN and CDR2 is SYDVKM. DNA for the CDR3: TGTGCCAGCAGCCCGGACAGGGGCTCTTCGTCCCCCTACGAGCAGTACTTC. The encoded protein is CASSPDRGSSSPYEQYF.

This chain connects TRBV5-1 to TRBJ2-5; the match to TRBD1 covers 7 bases. Losses at the gene ends were 2 bases for V and 0 bases for J; bases not matched to a gene: 4. The CDR3 loop spans 15 amino acids. CDR1 SGHRS and CDR2 YFSETQ come from the germline V gene. Here the CDR3 reads CASSFRDRNQETQYF. DNA of the CDR3: TGCGCCAGCAGCTTCCGGGACAGAAACCAAGAGACCCAGTACTTC.

CDR3 DNA: TGTGCCAGCGGAAGGACTAGCGGGTTGTACAATGAGCAGTTCTTC. It encodes CASGRTSGLYNEQFF. The chain recombines TRBV14 with TRBJ2-1; TRBD2 aligns across 11 bases. The CDR3 has 15 amino acids. The germline CDR1 and CDR2 sequences are SGHDN and FVKESK. The junction had 7 bases not matched to a gene; V was cut back by 8 bases and J by 4 bases.

The V call is TRBV4-1, the J call TRBJ1-3, with D tentatively TRBD1 (6 bases). The germline V and J ends were trimmed by 3 bases and 1 base, with 10 bases remaining between them. The CDR3 extends over 15 amino acids. Germline CDR1 reads MGHRA; CDR2 reads YSYEKL. CDR3 DNA: TGCGCCAGCAGCCAGACCCAGGGGTCTGGAAACACCATATATTTT. The encoded protein is CASSQTQGSGNTIYF.

The chain uses TRBV11-2 and TRBJ1-4; perhaps TRBD1 as D (5 bases). Trimming pared 3 bases from V and 8 bases from J, leaving 7 bases between. Germline CDR1 reads SGHAT; CDR2 reads FQNNGV. The CDR3 spans 12 residues. CDR3 protein: CASSFGGEKLFF. CDR3 coding DNA: TGTGCCAGCAGCTTTGGGGGGGAAAAACTGTTTTTT.

The chain uses TRBV5-1 and TRBJ2-7; weak D call: TRBD1 (6 bases). From germline, CDR1 is SGHRS and CDR2 YFSETQ. The germline V and J ends were trimmed by 6 bases and 4 bases, with 23 bases remaining between them. The CDR3 loop spans 16 amino acids. The chain's CDR3 is CASTPRTDSKDYEQYF. The CDR3 region has the DNA TGCGCCAGCACCCCGAGGACAGACTCCAAGGATTACGAGCAGTACTTC.

The chain has TRBV3-1 (or the pseudogene TRBV3-2) and TRBJ2-2; tentatively, D is TRBD2 (6 bases). The germline V and J ends were trimmed by 6 bases and 9 bases, with 26 bases remaining between them. CDR1 and CDR2 from the germline V gene are LGHDT and YNNKEL (reference sequence). The CDR3 is 17 amino acids. The CDR3: CASSLWSREFALRELFF. CDR3 DNA sequence: TGTGCCAGCAGTCTCTGGTCCCGGGAGTTTGCGCTCCGGGAGCTGTTTTTT.

The chain combines TRBV4-2 with TRBJ1-1; tentative D call: TRBD1 (5 bases). Trimming pared 1 base from V and 6 bases from J, leaving 9 bases between. CDR1 is LGHNA and CDR2 is YNFKEQ in the germline V gene. This CDR3 comprises 13 residues. As DNA, the CDR3 is TGTGCCAGCAGCCAAGCGTGGGGCTCTGAAGCTTTCTTT. Amino acid sequence: CASSQAWGSEAFF.

This chain connects TRBV5-1 to TRBJ2-3, with TRBD2 matching over 11 bases. Germline V gene sequence: CDR1 SGHRS, CDR2 YFSETQ. V shed 6 bases, J shed 5 bases, and the junction held 8 bases outside the gene matches. The CDR3 length is 15 residues. CDR3 amino acids: CASTLLAGVVDTQYF. As DNA, the CDR3 is TGCGCCAGCACCTTACTAGCGGGAGTGGTAGATACGCAGTATTTT.

V and J are TRBV28 and TRBJ2-3; perhaps TRBD2 as D (6 bases). Trimming left V 8 bases short and J 0 bases short, with 15 bases between. The CDR3 contains 15 residues. Germline values: CDR1 MDHEN, CDR2 SYDVKM. The CDR3 region has the DNA TGTGCCAGCGCTACCTGGGGAGGTAGCACAGATACGCAGTATTTT. Its protein product is CASATWGGSTDTQYF. Combining the CDR3 with reference TRBV28 and TRBJ2-3 gives the whole variable domain DVKVTQSSRYLVKRTGEKVFLECVQDMDHENMFWYRQDPGLGLRLIYFSYDVKMKEKGDIPEGYSVSREKKERFSLILESASTNQTSMYLCASATWGGSTDTQYFGPGTRLTVL.

The DNA of the CDR3 is TGTGCCAGCAGCGTATCTAGCGGCATCTCCCACACCGGGGAGCTGTTTTTT. Protein product: CASSVSSGISHTGELFF. This rearrangement joins TRBV9 to TRBJ2-2, with 7 bases lining up with TRBD2. This CDR3 has 17 amino acids. Unmatched junction bases numbered 9, after V lost 1 base and J lost 3 bases. CDR1 and CDR2 from the germline V gene are SGDLS and YYNGEE.

V usage is TRBV10-3 and J usage is TRBJ1-2, with D perhaps TRBD1 (5 bases). Trimming removed 6 bases at V and 0 bases at J, with 11 bases between. Germline V CDR1 and CDR2: ENHRY, SYGVKD. CDR3 size: 14 residues. CDR3 protein: CAIRQDRTNYGYTF. In nucleotides, the CDR3 is TGTGCCATCAGACAGGATAGAACTAACTATGGCTACACCTTC.

The gene calls are TRBV19 and TRBJ2-7; a weak D match, TRBD1 (6 bases). Trimming took 6 bases from V and 0 from J, leaving 18 bases between them. Germline CDR1 is LNHDA and CDR2 is SQIVND (reference sequence). The CDR3 totals 16 residues. The CDR3 protein is CASSQGQLFSSYEQYF. The CDR3 nucleotides are TGTGCCAGTAGCCAAGGACAGCTTTTCAGCTCCTACGAGCAGTACTTC.

This clone was seen a single time. The V and J genes are TRBV28 and TRBJ1-4, with 7 positions matching TRBD1. Germline V lookup: CDR1 MDHEN, CDR2 SYDVKM. The junction had 8 bases not matched to a gene; V was cut back by 5 bases and J by 5 bases. The CDR3 covers 15 residues. This CDR3 reads CASSPQDRRNEKLFF. The CDR3 coding sequence is TGTGCCAGCAGTCCGCAGGACAGGAGGAATGAAAAACTGTTTTTT.

A word on this clone: At the DNA level, this CDR3 is encoded by other sequences in the same sample as well. The chain couples TRBV9 to TRBJ2-7; D might be TRBD1 (6 bases). Germline CDR1 SGDLS, CDR2 YYNGEE. V was trimmed by 0 bases and J by 1 base, leaving 8 bases between them. The CDR3 extends over 14 amino acids. The DNA of the CDR3 is TGTGCCAGCAGCGTAGATCAGGGGTCCTACGAGCAGTACTTC. It translates to CASSVDQGSYEQYF.

This rearrangement joins TRBV5-6 to TRBJ2-1; D uncertain. Germline V gene lookup returns CDR1 SGHDT and CDR2 YYEEEE. The ends were cut back, 0 bases at V and 4 bases at J, with 11 bases in the middle. This CDR3 has 15 amino acids. CDR3 in DNA: TGTGCCAGCAGCTTGGGCACCGAGTTTTACAATGAGCAGTTCTTC. It encodes CASSLGTEFYNEQFF. The full variable domain, in which reference TRBV5-6 and TRBJ2-1 provide the parts outside the CDR3, is DAGVTQSPTHLIKTRGQQVTLRCSPKSGHDTVSWYQQALGQGPQFIFQYYEEEERQRGNFPDRFSGHQFPNYSSELNVNALLLGDSALYLCASSLGTEFYNEQFFGPGTRLTVL.

The chain combines TRBV11-2 with TRBJ2-1; 7 positions agree with TRBD1. The V and J ends lost 5 bases and 12 bases, in that order; junction bases with no gene match: 10. The CDR3 covers 13 residues. Germline V gene lookup returns CDR1 SGHAT and CDR2 FQNNGV. In nucleotides, the CDR3 is TGTGCCAGCAGCGGGGGACAGCAATGGGGGCAGTTCTTC. Translated: CASSGGQQWGQFF.

V gene TRBV3-1 (or the pseudogene TRBV3-2) combines with J gene TRBJ2-2; TRBD2 matches 14 bases. Germline CDR1 and CDR2: LGHDT and YNNKEL (reference sequence). The CDR3 is 16 amino acids. V gave up 4 bases and J gave up 3 bases; unmatched junction bases: 1. The DNA for the CDR3 is TGTGCCAGCAGCCTGGGACTAGCGGGAGACACCGGGGAGCTGTTTTTT. It codes for CASSLGLAGDTGELFF.

The gene calls are TRBV5-1 and TRBJ2-7, with D hard to call. This CDR3 contains 12 residues. V was cut by 3 bases and J by 7 bases, with 11 bases left in between. From germline, CDR1 is SGHRS and CDR2 YFSETQ. The CDR3 bases are TGCGCCAGCAGCTCAAACCAAGAGGAGCAGTACTTC. Its protein is CASSSNQEEQYF.

V is TRBV5-4 and J is TRBJ2-1, with a weak D call TRBD1 (6 bases). In germline, CDR1 is SGHNT, CDR2 YYREEE (reference sequence). Trimming took off 0 bases at V and 2 bases at J, with 9 bases between the two ends. CDR3 length: 15 amino acids. CDR3 residues: CASSLEQGPYNEQFF. CDR3 DNA: TGTGCCAGCAGCTTGGAACAGGGCCCCTACAATGAGCAGTTCTTC.

V gene TRBV9 combines with J gene TRBJ2-3; 11 nucleotides line up with TRBD2. This CDR3 spans 16 amino acids. Germline CDR1 and CDR2: SGDLS and YYNGEE. Trimming at V came to 0 bases and at J to 3 bases, leaving 3 bases not matched to a gene. The CDR3 spells CASSVGTSGPTDTQYF. The CDR3 DNA follows: TGTGCCAGCAGCGTAGGGACTAGCGGGCCGACAGATACGCAGTATTTT. Supplemented by reference TRBV9 and TRBJ2-3, the full variable domain reads DSGVTQTPKHLITATGQRVTLRCSPRSGDLSVYWYQQSLDQGLQFLIQYYNGEERAKGNILERFSAQQFPDLHSELNLSSLELGDSALYFCASSVGTSGPTDTQYFGPGTRLTVL.

The J gene is TRBJ1-6, the V gene TRBV10-3; 7 positions match TRBD1. Germline V gene lookup returns CDR1 ENHRY and CDR2 SYGVKD. The CDR3 length is 16 residues. The trim removed 3 bases at V and 4 bases at J, leaving 6 bases unmatched. CDR3 loop: CAISDPGTAYNSPLHF. The CDR3 DNA is TGTGCCATCAGTGACCCCGGGACAGCGTATAATTCACCCCTCCACTTT.

The V and J genes are TRBV27 and TRBJ1-2, with TRBD1 as a possible D gene (6 bases). The CDR3 totals 14 residues. Germline CDR1 MNHEY, CDR2 SMNVEV (reference sequence). Trimming took off 2 bases at V and 5 bases at J, with 12 bases between the two ends. CDR3 sequence reads: CASSLIGGEYGYTF. The CDR3 nucleotides read TGTGCCAGCAGTTTAATAGGGGGAGAATATGGCTACACCTTC.

The chain combines TRBV21-1 with TRBJ1-1. TRBV21-1 is described as a pseudogene. The CDR3 sequence is 16 residues long. As DNA, the CDR3 is TGTGCCAGCAGCAAAGAGAAGGGACTGAGTGGCACTGAAGCTTTCTTT. As protein: CASSKEKGLSGTEAFF.

The J gene is TRBJ2-5, the V gene TRBV5-4, with D possibly TRBD1 on 5 matching bases. This CDR3 has 15 amino acids. Trimming shortened V by 0 bases and J by 4 bases, and 13 bases separated the two germline ends. CDR1 and CDR2 (germline): SGHNT, YYREEE (reference sequence). CDR3 sequence: CASSLGGPGGETQYF. The CDR3, as DNA: TGTGCCAGCAGCTTGGGGGGCCCAGGTGGAGAGACCCAGTACTTC.